This T cell receptor beta chain is drawn from a study of cytomegalovirus exposure and HLA in healthy donors. Study-wide results and limits: In a later analysis, TCR association rates varied by HLA locus: DRB1 most, HLA-C fewest.

Both 60 Vbeta primers and 13 Jbeta primers went into the PCR. Produced via immunoSEQ multiplex PCR; TCRdb's table is partial and in-frame only. The table includes about 160,000 clones, 80% to 90% detected once. Trimming left V 2 bases short and J 1 base short, with 12 bases between. From germline, CDR1 is SGHRS and CDR2 YFSETQ. The CDR3 consists of 15 residues. As concerns this clone: Its specificity is not known.

This receptor was taken from a young man in good health and CMV-seropositive. V is TRBV5-1 and J is TRBJ1-1; D not resolved. Material: PBMCs. The CDR3 loop reads CASSFGWGGNTEAFF. As DNA, the CDR3 is TGCGCCAGCAGCTTTGGCTGGGGAGGGAACACTGAAGCTTTCTTT.